These 26 T cell receptor beta chains share one sample of origin, sequenced in a study of CD8 T cells in Susac syndrome. Random hexamers were used to reverse transcribe about 0.5 to 1 ug of RNA. MiXCR, run by TCRdb on the immunoSEQ multiplex PCR reads, gives a single entry per CDR3 protein. The repertoire holds some 400,000 distinct CDR3 sequences, with 85% as singletons. Material for sequencing was CD8+ T cells from PBMCs. These receptors were collected from a human donor with multiple sclerosis.

V is TRBV19 and J is TRBJ1-2, with TRBD1 as a possible D gene (6 bases). This CDR3 spans 11 amino acids. From germline, CDR1 is LNHDA and CDR2 SQIVND (reference sequence). Deletions cut 5 bases from V and 10 bases from J, with 11 bases between. As DNA, the CDR3 is TGTGCCAGTAGTGCCACAGGGCTCTACACCTTC. Protein: CASSATGLYTF.

The count of this clonotype is one. The gene calls are TRBV28 and TRBJ1-2, with 8 positions matching TRBD1. Germline V CDR1 and CDR2: MDHEN, SYDVKM. This CDR3 spans 16 amino acids. V shed 10 bases, J shed 4 bases, and the junction held 17 bases outside the gene matches. CDR3 nucleotide sequence: TGTGCCATCGATAGACAGGGGAGGTTGGGGGTCTATGGCTACACCTTC. This encodes CAIDRQGRLGVYGYTF.

This chain uses TRBV5-1 with TRBJ2-3; D possibly corresponds to TRBD2 (5 bases). Germline V gene sequence: CDR1 SGHRS, CDR2 YFSETQ. V lost 3 bases, J lost 6 bases, and 17 bases lay in between. The CDR3 runs to 15 residues. CDR3 DNA sequence: TGCGCCAGCAGCTCCCGAAAACCGGGGTACGATACGCAGTATTTT. Translated: CASSSRKPGYDTQYF.

The V and J genes are TRBV28 and TRBJ1-5; D possibly corresponds to TRBD1 (5 bases). The CDR3 length is 14 residues. Germline loops: CDR1 MDHEN, CDR2 SYDVKM. Trimming took off 3 bases at V and 3 bases at J, with 9 bases between the two ends. CDR3 sequence reads: CASSFARANQPQHF. DNA of the CDR3: TGTGCCAGCAGTTTCGCCAGGGCCAATCAGCCCCAGCATTTT.

The J gene is TRBJ1-4, the V gene TRBV25-1; D is possibly TRBD1 (6 bases). Germline CDR1 reads MGHDK; CDR2 reads SYGVNS. The CDR3 totals 15 residues. The ends were cut back, 3 bases at V and 0 bases at J, with 8 bases in the middle. In DNA, the CDR3 is TGTGCCAGCAGTGACTGGACAGCAACTAATGAAAAACTGTTTTTT. Encoded protein: CASSDWTATNEKLFF.

This sequence joins TRBV5-1 and TRBJ2-7, with 10 positions matching TRBD2. This CDR3 comprises 14 residues. CDR1 SGHRS and CDR2 YFSETQ come from the germline V gene. J was trimmed by 5 bases and V by 5 bases; bases with no gene match: 7. Here the CDR3 reads CASSEDLAGDEQYF. The CDR3 DNA follows: TGCGCCAGCAGTGAGGATCTAGCGGGAGACGAGCAGTACTTC.

This clonotype was observed a single time. This chain uses TRBV5-1 with TRBJ2-7; the match to TRBD1 covers 8 bases. Germline CDR1 and CDR2: SGHRS and YFSETQ. The junction had 7 bases not matched to a gene; V was cut back by 0 bases and J by 5 bases. The CDR3 extends over 15 amino acids. This chain's CDR3 is CASSLEQGAGDEQYF. DNA for the CDR3: TGCGCCAGCAGCTTGGAGCAGGGGGCTGGAGACGAGCAGTACTTC. The entire variable domain, with the rest obtained from reference TRBV5-1 and TRBJ2-7, is as follows: KAGVTQTPRYLIKTRGQQVTLSCSPISGHRSVSWYQQTPGQGLQFLFEYFSETQRNKGNFPGRFSGRQFSNSRSEMNVSTLELGDSALYLCASSLEQGAGDEQYFGPGTRLTVT.

The chain recombines TRBV19 with TRBJ1-2, with 8 bases identical to TRBD1. From germline, CDR1 is LNHDA and CDR2 SQIVND (reference sequence). The CDR3 has 14 residues. With 4 bases clipped from V and 6 bases from J, the junction kept 7 bases outside the gene matches. In nucleotides, the CDR3 is TGTGCCAGTAGTACCCGGACAGGGATGGATGGCTACACCTTC. Encoded protein: CASSTRTGMDGYTF.

This chain connects TRBV10-1 to TRBJ2-7; 7 nucleotides line up with TRBD1. The V and J ends lost 8 bases and 6 bases, in that order; junction bases with no gene match: 10. Per the germline V gene, CDR1 is WNHNN and CDR2 is SYGVQD (reference sequence). The CDR3 runs to 13 residues. CDR3 amino acids: CASSKTGSPEQYF. The CDR3 DNA sequence: TGCGCCAGCTCCAAGACAGGGAGCCCCGAGCAGTACTTC.

The gene calls are TRBV5-1 and TRBJ2-3, with TRBD2 matching 13 bases. CDR3 length: 17 amino acids. Germline lookup yields CDR1 SGHRS and CDR2 YFSETQ. The trim removed 4 bases at V and 3 bases at J, leaving 8 bases unmatched. The CDR3 coding sequence is TGCGCCAGCAGCGACCTTGGACTAGCGGGGGAAACAGATACGCAGTATTTT. It specifies CASSDLGLAGETDTQYF.

The chain has TRBV27 and TRBJ2-5; D is ambiguous. Per the germline V gene, CDR1 is MNHEY and CDR2 is SMNVEV (reference sequence). The CDR3 loop spans 12 amino acids. Trimming left V 6 bases short and J 7 bases short, with 12 bases between. As DNA, the CDR3 is TGTGCCAGCAGCTCCACCCCCCGGACCCAGTACTTC. Translating gives CASSSTPRTQYF.

This chain uses TRBV19 with TRBJ2-7; D is possibly TRBD2 (6 bases). V dropped 3 bases and J dropped 0 bases, with 12 bases sitting between them. CDR3 length: 15 amino acids. Germline CDR1 reads LNHDA; CDR2 reads SQIVND (reference sequence). The CDR3 DNA sequence: TGTGCCAGTAGTATTCTGGGACTCGCCTCCTACGAGCAGTACTTC. Residues: CASSILGLASYEQYF.

The CDR3 DNA follows: TGTGCCAGCAGCGCCTGGGGCGCTGAGCAGTTCTTC. This codes for CASSAWGAEQFF. The chain carries TRBV7-8 and TRBJ2-1; a possible D gene is TRBD1 (5 bases). The length of the CDR3 is 12 residues. Trimming cost V 5 bases and J 9 bases, with 11 bases left between them. CDR1 is SGHVS, CDR2 FQNEAQ, per germline.

The chain uses TRBV5-1 and TRBJ1-3; D uncertain. Germline V gives CDR1 SGHRS, CDR2 YFSETQ. V lost 0 bases to trimming and J lost 8 bases, with 12 bases between them. The CDR3 extends over 14 amino acids. The CDR3 DNA reads as TGCGCCAGCAGCTTGGAACCGGAGTCAGACACCATATATTTT. Translated: CASSLEPESDTIYF.

The V and J genes are TRBV29-1 and TRBJ2-7, with D perhaps TRBD1 (6 bases). Germline CDR1 and CDR2: SQVTM and ANQGSEA. This CDR3 is 14 amino acids long. Trimming stripped 1 base from V and 3 bases from J, with 13 bases between. CDR3 region: CSVEGQDAGYEQYF. CDR3 nucleotides: TGCAGCGTTGAAGGACAGGACGCAGGCTACGAGCAGTACTTC.

This chain joins TRBV12-3 or TRBV12-4 and TRBJ2-5; no firm D call. This CDR3 region has 14 residues. Trimming cost V 2 bases and J 1 base, with 8 bases left between them. In nucleotides, the CDR3 is TGTGCCAGCAGTTTAAGCCGCCGCCAAGAGACCCAGTACTTC. Its translation: CASSLSRRQETQYF.

This chain links TRBV20-1 with TRBJ2-7; the D call may be TRBD1 or TRBD2 (6 bases each). Per the germline V gene, CDR1 is DFQATT and CDR2 is SNEGSKA (reference sequence). V lost 5 bases, J lost 3 bases, and 17 bases lay in between. The CDR3 is 14 residues long. The CDR3 spells CSARGGRNIYEQYF. Here the CDR3 DNA reads TGCAGTGCTCGAGGGGGGCGTAATATCTACGAGCAGTACTTC.

The chain carries TRBV5-4 and TRBJ2-5; D gene uncertain. Trimming shortened V by 0 bases and J by 2 bases, and 8 bases separated the two germline ends. This CDR3 has 14 residues. The V gene's germline CDR1 is SGHNT and CDR2 YYREEE (reference sequence). The CDR3 reads CASSLAVGQETQYF. As DNA, the CDR3 is TGTGCCAGCAGCTTGGCGGTGGGGCAAGAGACCCAGTACTTC.

This chain links TRBV6-5 with TRBJ2-3, with a tentative D call TRBD2 (6 bases). The CDR3 has 12 residues. V was pared by 8 bases and J by 5 bases, with 11 bases between. The V gene's germline CDR1 is MNHEY and CDR2 SVGAGI. CDR3 residues: CASGDFLDTQYF. For the CDR3, the DNA is TGTGCCAGCGGGGACTTCCTAGATACGCAGTATTTT.

This clonotype was seen once. The rearrangement links TRBV21-1 to TRBJ1-1; whether TRBD1, the table's D call, matches the DNA was not checked. TRBV21-1 represents a pseudogene. The CDR3 is made up of 21 amino acids. The CDR3 spells CASRTNGGQGATELMSTEAFF. The CDR3 bases are TGTGCCAGCAGGACCAATGGGGGACAGGGGGCGACGGAGTTGATGAGCACTGAAGCTTTCTTT.

The chain has TRBV15 and TRBJ1-5, with D uncertain. The ends were cut back, 5 bases at V and 3 bases at J, with 11 bases in the middle. The CDR3 extends over 14 amino acids. The germline gives CDR1 LNHNV, CDR2 YYDKDF (reference sequence). CDR3 protein: CATSGRRDNQPQHF. As DNA, the CDR3 is TGTGCCACCAGCGGAAGACGGGACAATCAGCCCCAGCATTTT.

This chain connects TRBV7-8 to TRBJ2-7; the D gene is possibly TRBD2 (5 bases). V was clipped by 5 bases and J by 5 bases, with 25 bases between them. Germline V gene data show CDR1 as SGHVS and CDR2 as FQNEAQ. There are 17 residues in the CDR3. The CDR3 loop reads CASSPPGSLLIVDEQYF. The CDR3, as DNA: TGTGCCAGCAGCCCGCCGGGATCACTACTGATCGTGGACGAGCAGTACTTC.

The chain links TRBV13 to TRBJ2-2; 7 positions match TRBD2. CDR3 length equals 17 residues. Per germline, CDR1 PRHDT and CDR2 FYEKMQ (reference sequence). Germline trimming cut 5 bases from V and 8 bases from J; bases unmatched to any gene: 17. The CDR3 here is CASSGPLASGRRGELFF. The CDR3 DNA reads TGTGCCAGCAGCGGCCCCCTGGCTAGCGGCCGGCGGGGGGAGCTGTTTTTT.

V and J are TRBV3-1 and TRBJ2-7, with 8 bases that match TRBD2. The length of the CDR3 is 13 residues. Germline lookup yields CDR1 LGHDT and CDR2 YNNKEL (reference sequence). Trimming at V came to 3 bases and at J to 5 bases, leaving 3 bases not matched to a gene. The CDR3 DNA reads as TGTGCCAGCAGCCAGACTAGCGTCCACGAGCAGTACTTC. Translated: CASSQTSVHEQYF.

The chain uses TRBV7-9 and TRBJ2-3; 11 bases map to TRBD2. Germline V gene sequence: CDR1 SEHNR, CDR2 FQNEAQ (reference sequence). With 5 bases clipped from V and 6 bases from J, the junction kept 10 bases outside the gene matches. This CDR3 is built from 16 residues. The CDR3 DNA reads TGTGCCAGCAGCAGCCCTAGCGGGGGGCCCTTCGATACGCAGTATTTT. Translating it yields CASSSPSGGPFDTQYF.

The chain combines TRBV4-1 with TRBJ2-3; D possibly uses TRBD1 or TRBD2 (5 bases each). There are 16 residues in the CDR3. Germline V gene data show CDR1 as MGHRA and CDR2 as YSYEKL. Deletions cut 4 bases from V and 0 bases from J, with 14 bases between. Here the CDR3 DNA reads TGCGCCAGCAGCCCCGCGTTTAGGGACAGCACAGATACGCAGTATTTT. It encodes CASSPAFRDSTDTQYF.